The rows below give T cell receptor beta chains drawn from one sample of a study of vaccination and CD4 T cells after COVID-19. Their target antigens are unknown. TCRdb redid the calling of the PCR reads with MiXCR, one entry per CDR3 protein. Of 20,000 to 25,000 distinct CDR3 sequences listed, about 35% are singletons. The material sequenced was CD4+ T cells from blood, cultured in vitro, taken about 7 months after SARS-CoV-2 vaccination. All receptors come from a human donor who had recovered from COVID-19. Both conserved end residues are trimmed from each CDR3. The D gene is left open where the match is weak.

d_gene | v_gene | CDR3aa
- | TRBV7-9 | ASSTSYEQY
- | TRBV7-9 | ASSLSGVVSYEQY
TRBD2 | TRBV6-1 | ASRLAGGSYEQY
TRBD1 | TRBV5-1 | ASAGGGGQETQY
- | TRBV9 | ASSGIGPLH
- | TRBV4-1 | ASSQGLLGNEQF
TRBD2 | TRBV28 | ASSGGPGTSVKVSEQY
- | TRBV5-4 | ASSLGAPAETQY
TRBD1 | TRBV20-1 | SARGQGSGYNEQF
TRBD1 | TRBV4-3 | ASSLDGQGSGANVLT
- | TRBV20-1 | SAEGQETQY
TRBD2 | TRBV7-2 | ASSGPSGRTNEQF
TRBD1 | TRBV28 | ASSPGTGLTYEQY
TRBD1 | TRBV27 | ASSLSPGGSQPQH
- | TRBV28 | ASSFRGRSNQPQH
TRBD1 | TRBV24-1 | ATSDGTASVPAEQY
- | TRBV20-1 | SASSGGADQPQH
TRBD2 | TRBV5-4 | ASSSSSGNYNEQF
- | TRBV20-1 | SASPWKYGYT
- | TRBV7-8 | ASSYPQETQY
TRBD2 | TRBV27 | ASTPRASGRVYNEQF
TRBD2 | TRBV6-2/TRBV6-3 | ASIPGTSGRSYQETQY
TRBD2 | TRBV20-1 | SAQTSGMQETQY
- | TRBV6-5 | ASSYSQERGEQY
- | TRBV6-5 | ASSYSDSEQY
TRBD2 | TRBV27 | ASSSRGVQETQY
- | TRBV24-1 | ATSGAPSTDTQY
TRBD1 | TRBV2 | ASSRQGGQETQY
- | TRBV6-1 | ASSEAIRRYEQF
- | TRBV19 | ASSTGLGGSPLH
- | TRBV6-1 | ASSKGRTQY
TRBD1 | TRBV20-1 | SANRGQETQY
TRBD2 | TRBV19 | ASRAGTVADTQY
- | TRBV7-7 | ASSLGLARYETQY
- | TRBV28 | ASSYFNYEQY